This entry is about one TCR beta chain. This entry comes from a study of blood T cell repertoires in COVID-19. Study overall: The United States, Italy and Spain provided the acute and convalescent COVID-19 samples. In each case, the material was cDNA or gDNA derived from T cells, B-cell-depleted T cells, or PBMCs.

Original methodology: Estimation of nucleated cell counts relied on the amplification of reference gene primers. Clones were sequenced by immunoSEQ multiplex PCR, and TCRdb holds only the in-frame ones, with some missing. The V and J calls and clone size were taken over from that table, and D and trimming were inferred from the DNA. The table shows under 200,000 clones, with 60% to 85% occurring only once. This TCR came from a man aged 55 to 70 with acute or convalescent COVID-19. The material sequenced was peripheral blood.

The CDR3 is CASSLAWLETQYF. The CDR3 region has the DNA TGTGCCAGCAGTTTAGCGTGGCTGGAGACCCAGTACTTC. The V call is TRBV12-3 or TRBV12-4, the J call TRBJ2-5; D is undetermined. The V end was cut by 0 bases, the J end by 5 bases, with 7 bases between. CDR3 length: 13 residues.